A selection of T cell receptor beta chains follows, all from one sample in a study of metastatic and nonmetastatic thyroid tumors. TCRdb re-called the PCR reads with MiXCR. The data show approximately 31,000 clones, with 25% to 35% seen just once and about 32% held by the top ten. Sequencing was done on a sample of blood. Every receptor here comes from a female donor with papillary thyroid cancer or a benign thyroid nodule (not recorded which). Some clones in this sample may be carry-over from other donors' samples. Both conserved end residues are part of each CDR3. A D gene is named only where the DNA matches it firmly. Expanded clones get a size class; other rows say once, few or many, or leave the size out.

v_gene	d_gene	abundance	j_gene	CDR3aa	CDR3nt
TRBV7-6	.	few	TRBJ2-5	CASSLAPDSQETQYF	TGTGCCAGCAGCTTAGCGCCCGACAGCCAAGAGACCCAGTACTTC
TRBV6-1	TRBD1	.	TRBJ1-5	CASRGTGYQPQHF	TGTGCCAGCAGGGGGACAGGATATCAGCCCCAGCATTTT
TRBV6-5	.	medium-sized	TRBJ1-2	CASSYSRQVINGYTF	TGTGCCAGCAGTTACTCGAGGCAGGTTATAAATGGCTACACCTTC
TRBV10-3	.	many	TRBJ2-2	CAISAGPYTGELFF	TGTGCCATCAGTGCGGGACCGTACACCGGGGAGCTGTTTTTT
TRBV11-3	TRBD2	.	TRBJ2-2	CASSFAGERFGELFF	TGTGCCAGCAGCTTCGCGGGAGAACGGTTCGGGGAGCTGTTTTTT
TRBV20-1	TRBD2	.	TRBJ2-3	CSARDTLAGYTDTQYF	TGCAGTGCTAGAGACACACTAGCGGGCTACACAGATACGCAGTATTTT
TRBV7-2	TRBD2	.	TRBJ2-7	CASSLAGTSSYEQYF	TGTGCCAGCAGCTTAGCGGGGACTAGCTCCTACGAGCAGTACTTC
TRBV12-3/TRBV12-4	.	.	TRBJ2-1	CASSLFDSHNEQFF	TGTGCCAGCAGTTTATTCGATAGTCATAATGAGCAGTTCTTC
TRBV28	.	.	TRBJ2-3	CAIRWSGAQYF	TGTGCCATCAGATGGTCAGGGGCGCAGTATTTT
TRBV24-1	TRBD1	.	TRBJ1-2	CATSDRTGGFGYTF	TGTGCCACCAGTGATAGAACAGGGGGCTTTGGCTACACCTTC
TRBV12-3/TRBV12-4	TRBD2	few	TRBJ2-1	CASSMHPERGEQFF	TGTGCCAGCAGTATGCATCCCGAGCGGGGTGAGCAGTTCTTC
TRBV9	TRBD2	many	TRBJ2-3	CASSSTSGTSTDTQYF	TGTGCCAGCAGCTCTACTAGCGGGACAAGCACAGATACGCAGTATTTT
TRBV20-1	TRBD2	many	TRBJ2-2	CSVILSGRALANTGELFF	TGCAGTGTCATCCTTAGCGGGAGGGCCCTCGCGAACACCGGGGAGCTGTTTTTT
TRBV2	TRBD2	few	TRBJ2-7	CASSEAEGGTYEQYF	TGTGCCAGCAGTGAAGCGGAGGGAGGGACCTACGAGCAGTACTTC
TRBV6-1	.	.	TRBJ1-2	CASSVYPDGYTF	TGTGCCAGCAGTGTGTATCCGGATGGCTACACCTTC
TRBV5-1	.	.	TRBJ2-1	CASSLLAGGNEQFF	TGCGCCAGCAGCTTACTTGCCGGGGGCAATGAGCAGTTCTTC
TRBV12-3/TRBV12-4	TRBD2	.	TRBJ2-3	CASSMGLAGTDTQYF	TGTGCCAGCAGTATGGGACTAGCGGGCACAGATACGCAGTATTTT
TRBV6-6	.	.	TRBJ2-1	CASITLHLIYNEQFF	TGTGCCAGCATTACCCTTCACCTTATTTACAATGAGCAGTTCTTC
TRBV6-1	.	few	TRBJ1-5	CAKPGGGRCEPQHF	TGTGCCAAACCCGGCGGGGGCCGGTGTGAGCCCCAGCATTTT
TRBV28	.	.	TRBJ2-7	CASSFPTYEQYF	TGTGCCAGCAGTTTCCCCACCTACGAGCAGTACTTC
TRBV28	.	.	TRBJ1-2	CASSLGTRPNYGYTF	TGTGCCAGCAGTCTCGGGACAAGGCCCAACTATGGCTACACCTTC
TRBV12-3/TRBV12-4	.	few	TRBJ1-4	CASSPGQPNEKLFF	TGTGCCAGCAGTCCAGGACAGCCTAATGAAAAACTGTTTTTT
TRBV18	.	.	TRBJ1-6	CASSKEAGDNSPLHF	TGTGCCAGCTCAAAAGAGGCAGGAGACAATTCACCCCTCCACTTT
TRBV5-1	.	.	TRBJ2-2	CASSLVPEADTGELFF	TGCGCCAGCAGCTTGGTCCCTGAGGCCGACACCGGGGAGCTGTTTTTT
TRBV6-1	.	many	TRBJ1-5	CASSPPPSTNSNQPQHF	TGTGCCAGCAGTCCCCCCCCTAGTACGAATAGCAATCAGCCCCAGCATTTT
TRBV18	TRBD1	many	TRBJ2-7	CASSPGTAALSEQYF	TGTGCCAGCTCCCCCGGGACAGCCGCTTTGTCCGAGCAGTACTTC
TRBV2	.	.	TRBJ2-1	CASGRGRSIKQFF	TGTGCCAGCGGCCGGGGGCGGTCTATTAAGCAGTTCTTC
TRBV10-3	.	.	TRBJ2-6	CAISESSGTGANVLTF	TGCGCCATCAGTGAGTCGAGCGGAACTGGGGCCAACGTCCTGACTTTC
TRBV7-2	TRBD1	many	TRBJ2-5	CASSWGQRETQYF	TGTGCCAGCAGCTGGGGACAGCGGGAGACCCAGTACTTC
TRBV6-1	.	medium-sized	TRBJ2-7	CASSEIVGIEQYF	TGTGCCAGCAGTGAAATAGTGGGGATCGAGCAGTACTTC
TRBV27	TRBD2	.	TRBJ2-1	CASKPGLAGAEQFF	TGTGCCAGCAAGCCGGGACTAGCGGGAGCGGAGCAGTTCTTC
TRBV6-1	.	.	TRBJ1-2	CASSEGGYGGYTF	TGTGCCAGCAGTGAGGGAGGGTACGGTGGCTACACCTTC
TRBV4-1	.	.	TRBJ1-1	CASSQESQASFTEAFF	TGCGCCAGCAGCCAAGAGAGTCAGGCTTCGTTCACTGAAGCTTTCTTT
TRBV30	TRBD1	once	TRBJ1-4	CAWNRDRGEKLFF	TGTGCCTGGAACCGGGACAGGGGCGAAAAACTGTTTTTT
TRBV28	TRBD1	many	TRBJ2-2	CASSLRQGATGELFF	TGTGCCAGCAGCCTCCGACAGGGGGCGACCGGGGAGCTGTTTTTT
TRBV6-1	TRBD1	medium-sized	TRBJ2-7	CATVVGQGSQEQYF	TGTGCCACCGTTGTGGGACAGGGATCCCAAGAGCAGTACTTC
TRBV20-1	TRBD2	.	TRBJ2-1	CSAFSGTSARSYNEQFF	TGCAGTGCTTTTTCCGGGACTAGCGCCCGCTCCTACAATGAGCAGTTCTTC
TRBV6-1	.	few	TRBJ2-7	CASASGNYEQYF	TGTGCCAGCGCGTCAGGGAACTACGAGCAGTACTTC
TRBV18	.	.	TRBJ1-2	CASSPDKFYGYTF	TGTGCCAGCTCACCGGACAAGTTTTATGGCTACACCTTC
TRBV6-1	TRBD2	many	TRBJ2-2	CASSEGLDTGELFF	TGTGCCAGCAGTGAGGGACTAGACACCGGGGAGCTGTTTTTT
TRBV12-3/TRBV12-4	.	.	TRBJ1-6	CASGREGSPLHF	TGTGCCAGCGGCAGGGAAGGTTCACCCCTCCACTTT
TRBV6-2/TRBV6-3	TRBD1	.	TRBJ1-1	CASSYSTYTDRGQNTEAFF	TGTGCCAGCAGTTACTCGACCTACACAGACAGGGGGCAGAACACTGAAGCTTTCTTT
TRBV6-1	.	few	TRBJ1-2	CASSELGDYGYTF	TGTGCCAGCAGTGAACTAGGGGACTATGGCTACACCTTC
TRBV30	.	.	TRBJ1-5	CAWSRGRDQPQHF	TGTGCCTGGAGTCGCGGGCGTGATCAGCCCCAGCATTTT
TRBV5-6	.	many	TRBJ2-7	CASSYGQIYEQYF	TGTGCCAGCAGTTATGGACAGATCTACGAGCAGTACTTC
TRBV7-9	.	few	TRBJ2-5	CASSTGQPYQETQYF	TGTGCCAGCAGTACAGGACAGCCGTACCAAGAGACCCAGTACTTC
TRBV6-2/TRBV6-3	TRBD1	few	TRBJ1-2	CASSPNLAGGLFGYGYTF	TGTGCCAGCAGCCCGAATCTGGCAGGGGGCCTTTTTGGCTATGGCTACACCTTC
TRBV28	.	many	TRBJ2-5	CASRVSGDQETQYF	TGTGCCAGCAGGGTTTCAGGGGATCAAGAGACCCAGTACTTC
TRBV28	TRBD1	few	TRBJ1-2	CASSLLLGTGGFRGYTF	TGTGCCAGCAGTTTATTACTCGGGACAGGGGGCTTTCGGGGCTACACCTTC
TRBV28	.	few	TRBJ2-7	CASSNTYEQYF	TGTGCCAGCAGCAATACCTACGAGCAGTACTTC
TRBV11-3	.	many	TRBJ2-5	CASSPDGQETQYF	TGTGCCAGCAGCCCCGACGGACAAGAGACCCAGTACTTC
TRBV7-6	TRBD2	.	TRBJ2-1	CASSPRTSSYNEQFF	TGTGCCAGCAGCCCGCGGACTAGCTCCTACAATGAGCAGTTCTTC
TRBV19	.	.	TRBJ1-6	CASRTVDGSPLHF	TGTGCCAGTAGAACAGTGGACGGTTCACCCCTCCACTTT
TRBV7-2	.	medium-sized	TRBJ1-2	CASSLSIYGYTF	TGTGCCAGCAGCCTCAGTATATATGGCTACACCTTC
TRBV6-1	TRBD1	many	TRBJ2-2	CASSPGTDTGELFF	TGTGCCAGCAGCCCCGGGACAGATACCGGGGAGCTGTTTTTT